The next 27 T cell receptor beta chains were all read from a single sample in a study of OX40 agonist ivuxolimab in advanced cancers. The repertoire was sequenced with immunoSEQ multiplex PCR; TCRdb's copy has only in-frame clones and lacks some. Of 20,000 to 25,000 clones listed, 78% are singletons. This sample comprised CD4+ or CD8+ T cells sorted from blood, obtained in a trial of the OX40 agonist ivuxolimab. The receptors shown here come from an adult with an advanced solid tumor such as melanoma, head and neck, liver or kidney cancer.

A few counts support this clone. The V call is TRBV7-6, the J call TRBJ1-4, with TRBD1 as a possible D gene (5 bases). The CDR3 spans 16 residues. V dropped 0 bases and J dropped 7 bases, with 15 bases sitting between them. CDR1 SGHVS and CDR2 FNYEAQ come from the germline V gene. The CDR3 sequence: CASSLAITRRGEKLFF. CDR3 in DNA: TGTGCCAGCAGCTTAGCTATTACTAGGAGGGGTGAAAAACTGTTTTTT. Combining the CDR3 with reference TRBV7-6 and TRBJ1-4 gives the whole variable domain GAGVSQSPRYKVTKRGQDVALRCDPISGHVSLYWYRQALGQGPEFLTYFNYEAQQDKSGLPNDRFSAERPEGSISTLTIQRTEQRDSAMYRCASSLAITRRGEKLFFGSGTQLSVL.

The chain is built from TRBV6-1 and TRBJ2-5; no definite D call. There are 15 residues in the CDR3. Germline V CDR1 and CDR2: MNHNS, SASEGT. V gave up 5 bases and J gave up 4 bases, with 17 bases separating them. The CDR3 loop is CASSSQTAFLETQYF. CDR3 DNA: TGTGCCAGCAGTTCCCAAACGGCCTTCTTAGAGACCCAGTACTTC.

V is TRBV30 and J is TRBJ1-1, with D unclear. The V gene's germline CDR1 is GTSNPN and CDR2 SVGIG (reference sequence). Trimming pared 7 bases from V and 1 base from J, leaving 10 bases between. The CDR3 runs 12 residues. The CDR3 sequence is CAYWRGNTEAFF. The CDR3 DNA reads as TGTGCCTATTGGAGAGGGAACACTGAAGCTTTCTTT.

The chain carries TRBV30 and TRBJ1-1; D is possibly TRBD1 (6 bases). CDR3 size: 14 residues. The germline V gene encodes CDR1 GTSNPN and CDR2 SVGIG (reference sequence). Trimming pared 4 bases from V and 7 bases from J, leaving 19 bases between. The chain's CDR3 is CAWTRDRQGHEAFF. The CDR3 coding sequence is TGTGCCTGGACCAGAGATAGGCAGGGGCATGAAGCTTTCTTT. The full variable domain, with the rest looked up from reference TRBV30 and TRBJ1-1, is SQTIHQWPATLVQPVGSPLSLECTVEGTSNPNLYWYRQAAGRGLQLLFYSVGIGQISSEVPQNLSASRPQDRQFILSSKKLLLSDSGFYLCAWTRDRQGHEAFFGQGTRLTVV.

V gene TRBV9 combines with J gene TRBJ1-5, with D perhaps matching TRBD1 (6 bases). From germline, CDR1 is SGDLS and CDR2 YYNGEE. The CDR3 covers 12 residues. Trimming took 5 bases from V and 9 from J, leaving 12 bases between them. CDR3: CASSRGEGPQHF. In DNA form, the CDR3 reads TGTGCCAGCAGTAGGGGGGAAGGGCCCCAGCATTTT.

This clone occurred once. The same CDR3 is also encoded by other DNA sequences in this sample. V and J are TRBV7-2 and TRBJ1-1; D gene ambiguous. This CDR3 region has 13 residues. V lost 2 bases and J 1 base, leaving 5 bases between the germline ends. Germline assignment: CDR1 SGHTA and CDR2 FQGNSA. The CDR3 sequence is CASSLTRNTEAFF. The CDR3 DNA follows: TGTGCCAGCAGCTTAACGAGGAACACTGAAGCTTTCTTT. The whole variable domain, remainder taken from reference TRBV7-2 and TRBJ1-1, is GAGVSQSPSNKVTEKGKDVELRCDPISGHTALYWYRQSLGQGLEFLIYFQGNSAPDKSGLPSDRFSAERTGGSVSTLTIQRTQQEDSAVYLCASSLTRNTEAFFGQGTRLTVV.

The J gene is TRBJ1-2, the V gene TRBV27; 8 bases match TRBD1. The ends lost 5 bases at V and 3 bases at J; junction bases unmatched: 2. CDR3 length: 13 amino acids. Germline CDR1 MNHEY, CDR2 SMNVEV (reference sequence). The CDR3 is CASSATGDYGYTF. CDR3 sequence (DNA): TGTGCCAGCAGTGCGACAGGGGACTATGGCTACACCTTC.

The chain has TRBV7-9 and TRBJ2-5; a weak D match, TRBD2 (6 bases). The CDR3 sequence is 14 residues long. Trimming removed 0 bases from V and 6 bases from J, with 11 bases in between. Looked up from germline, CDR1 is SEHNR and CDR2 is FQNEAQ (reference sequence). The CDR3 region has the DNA TGTGCCAGCAGCTTAGCGGGACTCCTCCAGACCCAGTACTTC. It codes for CASSLAGLLQTQYF.

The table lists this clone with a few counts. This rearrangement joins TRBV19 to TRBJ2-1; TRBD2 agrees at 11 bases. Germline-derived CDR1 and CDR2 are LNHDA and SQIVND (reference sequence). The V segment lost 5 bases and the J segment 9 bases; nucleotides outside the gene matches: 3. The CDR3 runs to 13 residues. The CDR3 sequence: CASSVLAGVEQFF. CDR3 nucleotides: TGTGCCAGTAGTGTACTAGCGGGAGTTGAGCAGTTCTTC.

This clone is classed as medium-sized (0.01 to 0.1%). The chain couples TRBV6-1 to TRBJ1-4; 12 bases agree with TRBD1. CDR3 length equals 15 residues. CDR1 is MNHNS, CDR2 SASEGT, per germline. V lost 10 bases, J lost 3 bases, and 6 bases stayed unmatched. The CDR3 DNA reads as TGTGCCACCTGGGACAGGGGGCGTTCTAATGAAAAACTGTTTTTT. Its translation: CATWDRGRSNEKLFF.

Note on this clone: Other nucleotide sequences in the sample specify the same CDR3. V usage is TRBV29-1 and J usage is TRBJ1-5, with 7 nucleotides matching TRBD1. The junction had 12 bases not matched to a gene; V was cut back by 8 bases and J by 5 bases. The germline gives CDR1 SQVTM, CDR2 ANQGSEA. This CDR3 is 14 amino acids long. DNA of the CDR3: TGCAGCCGAAGGGGGCAGGGTACCTATCAGCCCCAGCATTTT. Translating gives CSRRGQGTYQPQHF.

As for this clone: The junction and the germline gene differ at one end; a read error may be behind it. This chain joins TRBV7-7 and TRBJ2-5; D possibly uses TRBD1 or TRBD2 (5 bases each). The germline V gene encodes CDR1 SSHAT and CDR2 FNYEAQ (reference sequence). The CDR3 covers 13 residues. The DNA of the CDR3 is TGTGCTAGCAGTCTCCCCGGGGCAGAGACCCAGTACTTC. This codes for CASSLPGAETQYF.

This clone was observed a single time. For the CDR3, the DNA is TGCGCCAGCAGCTTTTCCGGAGAACCCTACGAGCAGTACTTC. Amino acid sequence: CASSFSGEPYEQYF. This rearrangement joins TRBV5-1 to TRBJ2-7, with D unresolved. The CDR3 extends over 14 amino acids. V was trimmed by 2 bases and J by 2 bases, leaving 11 bases between them. Germline V gene sequence: CDR1 SGHRS, CDR2 YFSETQ.

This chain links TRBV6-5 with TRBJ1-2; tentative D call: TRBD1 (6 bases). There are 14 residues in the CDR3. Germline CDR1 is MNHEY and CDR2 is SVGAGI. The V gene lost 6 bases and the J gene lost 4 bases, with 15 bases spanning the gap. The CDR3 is CASSPNGGGYGYTF. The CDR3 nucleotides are TGTGCCAGCAGCCCCAATGGGGGCGGCTATGGCTACACCTTC.

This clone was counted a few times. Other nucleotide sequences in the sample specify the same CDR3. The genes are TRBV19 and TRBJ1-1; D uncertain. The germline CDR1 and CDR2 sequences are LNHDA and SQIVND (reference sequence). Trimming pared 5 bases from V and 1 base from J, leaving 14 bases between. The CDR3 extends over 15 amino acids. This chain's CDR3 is CASSGDIFQNTEAFF. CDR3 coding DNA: TGTGCCAGTAGTGGCGACATCTTCCAGAACACTGAAGCTTTCTTT.

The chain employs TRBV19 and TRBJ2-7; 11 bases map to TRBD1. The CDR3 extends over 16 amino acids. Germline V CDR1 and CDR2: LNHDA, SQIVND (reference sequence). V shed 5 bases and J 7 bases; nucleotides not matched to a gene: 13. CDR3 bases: TGTGCCAGTAGTTTGCCGAGGACAGGGGGCTCGGAGGAGCAGTACTTC. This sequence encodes CASSLPRTGGSEEQYF.

Written as DNA, the CDR3 is TGTGCCAGCAGCTTGGAACGCTTCTCTGGAAACACCATATATTTT. This gives the protein CASSLERFSGNTIYF. The gene calls are TRBV5-6 and TRBJ1-3; D is unresolved. The V and J ends lost 0 bases and 0 bases respectively, with 7 bases between them. Germline values: CDR1 SGHDT, CDR2 YYEEEE. The CDR3 contains 15 residues.

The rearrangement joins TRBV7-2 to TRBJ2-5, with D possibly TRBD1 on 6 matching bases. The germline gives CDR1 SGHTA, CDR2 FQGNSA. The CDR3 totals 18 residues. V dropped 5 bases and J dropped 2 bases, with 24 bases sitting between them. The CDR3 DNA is TGTGCCAGCAGCCCAACGGGACATAGACTGCTCCGTCAAGAGACCCAGTACTTC. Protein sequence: CASSPTGHRLLRQETQYF.

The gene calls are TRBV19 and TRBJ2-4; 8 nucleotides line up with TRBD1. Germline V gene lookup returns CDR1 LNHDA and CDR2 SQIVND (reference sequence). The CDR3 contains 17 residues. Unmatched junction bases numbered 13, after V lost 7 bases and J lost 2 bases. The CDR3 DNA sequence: TGTGCCAGTATGCTTGCAGGGGGCGCGAGGACCAAAAACATTCAGTACTTC. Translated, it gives CASMLAGGARTKNIQYF.

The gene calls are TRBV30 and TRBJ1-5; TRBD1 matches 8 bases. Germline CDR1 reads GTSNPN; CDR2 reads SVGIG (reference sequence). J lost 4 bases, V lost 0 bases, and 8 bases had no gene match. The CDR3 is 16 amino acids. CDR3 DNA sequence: TGTGCCTGGAGTGTCGTCGGACAGGGAGGAAATCAGCCCCAGCATTTT. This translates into CAWSVVGQGGNQPQHF.

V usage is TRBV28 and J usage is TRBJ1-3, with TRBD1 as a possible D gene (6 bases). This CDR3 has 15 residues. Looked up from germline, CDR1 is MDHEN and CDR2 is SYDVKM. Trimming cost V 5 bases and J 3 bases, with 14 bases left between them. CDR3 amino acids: CASSGSRGYGNTIYF. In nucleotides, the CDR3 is TGTGCCAGCAGTGGTTCCAGGGGATATGGAAACACCATATATTTT.

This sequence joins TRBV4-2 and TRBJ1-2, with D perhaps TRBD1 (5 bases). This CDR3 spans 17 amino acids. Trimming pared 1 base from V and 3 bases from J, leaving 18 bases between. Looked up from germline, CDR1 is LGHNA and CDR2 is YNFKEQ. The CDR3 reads CASSQGHLAGRDYGYTF. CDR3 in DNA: TGTGCCAGCAGCCAAGGGCACCTGGCAGGGCGAGACTATGGCTACACCTTC.

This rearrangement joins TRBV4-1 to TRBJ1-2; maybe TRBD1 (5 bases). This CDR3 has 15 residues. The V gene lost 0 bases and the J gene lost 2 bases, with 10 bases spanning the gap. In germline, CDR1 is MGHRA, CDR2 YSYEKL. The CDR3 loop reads CASSQDPRGNYGYTF. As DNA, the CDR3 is TGCGCCAGCAGCCAAGATCCCCGGGGGAACTATGGCTACACCTTC.

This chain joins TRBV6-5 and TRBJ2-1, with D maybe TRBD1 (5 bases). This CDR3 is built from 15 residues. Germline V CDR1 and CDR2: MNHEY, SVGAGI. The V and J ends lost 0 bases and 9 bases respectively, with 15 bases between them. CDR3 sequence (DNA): TGTGCCAGCAGTTACTCAGCCAGGGTTGGTGGTGAGCAGTTCTTC. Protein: CASSYSARVGGEQFF.

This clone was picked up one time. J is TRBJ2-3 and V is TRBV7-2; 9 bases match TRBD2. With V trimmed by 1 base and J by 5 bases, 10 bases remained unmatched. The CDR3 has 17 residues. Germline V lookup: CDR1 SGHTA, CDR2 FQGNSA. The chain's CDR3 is CASSLGVAGVARDTQYF. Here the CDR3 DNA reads TGTGCCAGCAGCTTAGGGGTAGCGGGAGTGGCTAGAGATACGCAGTATTTT.

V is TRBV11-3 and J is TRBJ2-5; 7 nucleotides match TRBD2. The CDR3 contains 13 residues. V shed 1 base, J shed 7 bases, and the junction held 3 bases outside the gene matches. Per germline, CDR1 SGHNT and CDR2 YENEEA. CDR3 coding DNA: TGTGCCAGCAGCTTAGTGCCGGGAGGGACCCAGTACTTC. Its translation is CASSLVPGGTQYF.

CDR3 nucleotide sequence: TGTGCCAGCAGTTTGAGTTTCGGAAACACCATATATTTT. Protein: CASSLSFGNTIYF. This chain links TRBV27 with TRBJ1-3; D not resolved. V was clipped by 3 bases and J by 4 bases, with 7 bases between them. In germline, CDR1 is MNHEY, CDR2 SMNVEV (reference sequence). The CDR3 covers 13 residues.